This entry lists 21 T cell receptor beta chains sequenced from one sample in a study of T cells in Graves' hyperthyroidism and ophthalmopathy. Amplification of TCR beta CDR3 regions used RNA as the template. The TCR CDR3 first-round RT-PCR relied on the HTBI primer set. TCRdb used MiXCR to reprocess the multiplex PCR reads, holding one entry per CDR3 protein. The sample consists of roughly 330,000 distinct CDR3 sequences, approximately 17% of them appearing once. Sequenced input: blood. These receptors all stem from a man in his thirties or forties with Graves' hyperthyroidism.

Ten or more counts support this clonotype. The chain combines TRBV30 with TRBJ2-1; 7 bases map to TRBD2. This CDR3 is built from 14 residues. With 4 bases clipped from V and 6 bases from J, the junction kept 9 bases outside the gene matches. Per the germline V gene, CDR1 is GTSNPN and CDR2 is SVGIG (reference sequence). CDR3 bases: TGTGCCTGGAACAGCGGGAAGGGCCTCAATGAGCAGTTCTTC. This encodes CAWNSGKGLNEQFF.

The rearrangement uses TRBV5-1 and TRBJ2-6; 7 bases match TRBD1. After removal of 3 bases from V and 0 bases from J, the junction contained 12 bases not matched to a gene. This CDR3 has 19 amino acids. Germline CDR1 and CDR2: SGHRS and YFSETQ. The chain's CDR3 is CASSYFGTETYSGANVLTF. The CDR3 region has the DNA TGCGCCAGCAGCTATTTTGGGACAGAAACATACTCTGGGGCCAACGTCCTGACTTTC. The whole variable domain, filled in from reference TRBV5-1 and TRBJ2-6, reads KAGVTQTPRYLIKTRGQQVTLSCSPISGHRSVSWYQQTPGQGLQFLFEYFSETQRNKGNFPGRFSGRQFSNSRSEMNVSTLELGDSALYLCASSYFGTETYSGANVLTFGAGSRLTVL.

Many counts were recorded for this clonotype. The genes are TRBV11-3 and TRBJ2-1; the D gene is possibly TRBD2 (5 bases). CDR1 and CDR2 from the germline V gene are SGHNT and YENEEA. V lost 3 bases and J lost 10, with 13 bases in between. This CDR3 is built from 13 residues. The CDR3 loop is CASSFRTEREQFF. For the CDR3, the DNA is TGTGCCAGCAGCTTCCGGACTGAGAGGGAGCAGTTCTTC. Variable domain in full (rest from reference TRBV11-3 and TRBJ2-1): EAGVVQSPRYKIIEKKQPVAFWCNPISGHNTLYWYLQNLGQGPELLIRYENEEAVDDSQLPKDRFSAERLKGVDSTLKIQPAELGDSAVYLCASSFRTEREQFFGPGTRLTVL.

V and J are TRBV20-1 and TRBJ2-7; perhaps D is TRBD1 or TRBD2 (5 bases each). Germline CDR1 reads DFQATT; CDR2 reads SNEGSKA (reference sequence). V was pared by 3 bases and J by 2 bases, with 14 bases between. This CDR3 is built from 14 residues. The CDR3 bases are TGCAGTGCTAGTCGACGGGACGGGGCCTACGAGCAGTACTTC. Protein: CSASRRDGAYEQYF.

This clonotype has at least ten counts. The rearrangement uses TRBV27 and TRBJ1-1; the match to TRBD1 covers 7 bases. This CDR3 comprises 11 residues. After removal of 5 bases from V and 7 bases from J, the junction contained 1 base not matched to a gene. Germline V gene data show CDR1 as MNHEY and CDR2 as SMNVEV (reference sequence). CDR3: CASSNRGEAFF. The CDR3 nucleotides read TGTGCCAGCAGTAACAGGGGTGAAGCTTTCTTT.

In this sample, this clonotype turned up many times. The chain couples TRBV12-3 or TRBV12-4 to TRBJ1-1; weak D call: TRBD1 (6 bases). The V end lost 2 bases, the J end lost 0 bases, and 16 bases lay between the germline ends. CDR3 length: 17 amino acids. CDR3 DNA sequence: TGTGCCAGCAGTTTAAGGAGGGAACAGGGAATGAACACTGAAGCTTTCTTT. This encodes CASSLRREQGMNTEAFF.

This clonotype came up many times. V is TRBV30 and J is TRBJ1-1, with TRBD1 identical over 7 bases. CDR3 length: 13 amino acids. The V gene end was trimmed by 2 bases and the J gene end by 2 bases; junction bases not matched to a gene: 2. Germline-derived CDR1 and CDR2 are GTSNPN and SVGIG (reference sequence). CDR3 in DNA: TGTGCCTGGAGTAAGGGGGCAAACACTGAAGCTTTCTTT. Protein product: CAWSKGANTEAFF.

This clonotype was recorded at least ten times. The genes are TRBV12-3 or TRBV12-4 and TRBJ1-1; no definite D call. Trimming took 6 bases from V and 2 from J, leaving 16 bases between them. CDR3 length equals 15 residues. The CDR3 reads CASRPRQVFNTEAFF. CDR3 bases: TGTGCCAGCAGACCTCGTCAGGTCTTCAACACTGAAGCTTTCTTT.

The chain couples TRBV2 to TRBJ2-1; maybe TRBD2 (6 bases). Trimming took 5 bases from V and 15 from J, leaving 23 bases between them. Germline CDR1 is SNHLY and CDR2 is FYNNEI. The CDR3 spans 14 residues. CDR3 in amino acids: CASSYTTLGGRRFF. In DNA form, the CDR3 reads TGTGCCAGCAGTTATACAACTTTGGGGGGAAGAAGGTTCTTC.

The rearrangement links TRBV28 to TRBJ2-7; TRBD1 or TRBD2 may be the D gene (6 bases each). This CDR3 is built from 14 residues. Germline V CDR1 and CDR2: MDHEN, SYDVKM. Trimming cost V 10 bases and J 4 bases, with 20 bases left between them. The CDR3 DNA sequence: TGTGCCACTAAGAGGAGGGGGGCCGGATACGAGCAGTACTTC. It specifies CATKRRGAGYEQYF.

This chain joins TRBV28 and TRBJ2-3, with 8 bases that match TRBD2. J gave up 5 bases and V 1 base, and 11 bases lay outside the gene matches. Germline V lookup: CDR1 MDHEN, CDR2 SYDVKM. The CDR3 totals 17 residues. CDR3: CASSLSLAGGVIDTQYF. The CDR3 nucleotides are TGTGCCAGCAGTTTATCCTTGGCGGGAGGAGTTATAGATACGCAGTATTTT.

The chain links TRBV5-8 to TRBJ2-1, with 8 bases matching TRBD1. V gave up 3 bases and J gave up 4 bases; unmatched junction bases: 6. CDR1 and CDR2 from the germline V gene are SGHTS and YDEGEE. The length of the CDR3 is 15 residues. The CDR3 region is CASSSGGQGYNEQFF. CDR3 bases: TGTGCCAGCAGCTCGGGTGGACAGGGTTACAATGAGCAGTTCTTC.

This clonotype was observed at least ten times. The chain links TRBV18 to TRBJ2-7; D perhaps matches TRBD2 (6 bases). The CDR3 covers 16 residues. Trimming shortened V by 2 bases and J by 5 bases, and 19 bases separated the two germline ends. Per germline, CDR1 KGHSH and CDR2 LQKENI. CDR3 sequence reads: CASSPTPAGTNHEQYF. CDR3 bases: TGTGCCAGCTCACCAACGCCTGCGGGAACGAACCACGAGCAGTACTTC.

This clonotype was picked up many times. J is TRBJ2-7 and V is TRBV7-9; D is undetermined. The CDR3 has 16 amino acids. V lost 0 bases and J lost 1, with 13 bases in between. Germline CDR1 and CDR2: SEHNR and FQNEAQ (reference sequence). The CDR3, as DNA: TGTGCCAGCAGCTTAGCGTGGGGTTCCTCTTCCTACGAGCAGTACTTC. Amino acid sequence: CASSLAWGSSSYEQYF. Combining the CDR3 with reference TRBV7-9 and TRBJ2-7 gives the whole variable domain DTGVSQNPRHKITKRGQNVTFRCDPISEHNRLYWYRQTLGQGPEFLTYFQNEAQLEKSRLLSDRFSAERPKGSFSTLEIQRTEQGDSAMYLCASSLAWGSSSYEQYFGPGTRLTVT.

CDR3 coding DNA: TGTGCCAGCAACCGGGGAGGAGAGGGCTACACCTTC. This gives the protein CASNRGGEGYTF. The chain recombines TRBV12-3 or TRBV12-4 with TRBJ1-2; D unclear. V was pared by 7 bases and J by 8 bases, with 14 bases between. The CDR3 has 12 amino acids.

This clonotype was seen ten or more times. The chain recombines TRBV12-3 or TRBV12-4 with TRBJ1-1, with D perhaps matching TRBD1 (5 bases). This CDR3 comprises 15 residues. V dropped 3 bases and J dropped 5 bases, with 16 bases sitting between them. The CDR3: CASSFRGGWDTEAFF. CDR3 coding DNA: TGTGCCAGCAGTTTCCGTGGGGGATGGGATACTGAAGCTTTCTTT.

This clonotype was counted only a few times. The chain couples TRBV7-8 to TRBJ2-7; 7 nucleotides agree with TRBD1. The CDR3 spans 17 residues. Losses at the gene ends were 1 base for V and 5 bases for J; bases not matched to a gene: 14. Germline CDR1 is SGHVS and CDR2 is FQNEAQ. The CDR3 loop is CASSLVKRGPFPHEQYF. The CDR3 DNA reads as TGTGCCAGCAGCTTAGTAAAAAGGGGGCCTTTCCCCCACGAGCAGTACTTC.

This clonotype has ten or more counts. The chain employs TRBV11-2 and TRBJ1-1; the D is unclear. This CDR3 has 14 amino acids. Trimming took 5 bases from V and 2 from J, leaving 12 bases between them. Germline CDR1 reads SGHAT; CDR2 reads FQNNGV. Here the CDR3 DNA reads TGTGCCAGCAGCCCGTTGGGGTTAAACACTGAAGCTTTCTTT. This translates into CASSPLGLNTEAFF.

This clonotype was seen at least ten times. This chain uses TRBV6-1 with TRBJ1-2; D gene ambiguous. CDR1 is MNHNS, CDR2 SASEGT, per germline. Trimming cost V 5 bases and J 5 bases, with 15 bases left between them. This CDR3 is 14 amino acids long. The CDR3 loop reads CASSMRGRLYGYTF. The CDR3 region has the DNA TGTGCCAGCAGTATGCGAGGCAGGCTTTATGGCTACACCTTC.

The V and J genes are TRBV7-2 and TRBJ1-6; possible D gene TRBD1, 5 bases. CDR3 length equals 15 residues. CDR1 SGHTA and CDR2 FQGNSA come from the germline V gene. Trimming took off 6 bases at V and 9 bases at J, with 18 bases between the two ends. In nucleotides, the CDR3 is TGTGCCAGCAGGGAAGACAGAAACTCTATTTCACCCCTCCACTTT. Translating it yields CASREDRNSISPLHF.

This chain uses TRBV5-5 with TRBJ2-7; TRBD2 matches 10 bases. Germline lookup yields CDR1 SGHKS and CDR2 YYEKEE (reference sequence). This CDR3 region has 16 residues. V shed 3 bases, J shed 0 bases, and the junction held 6 bases outside the gene matches. CDR3 bases: TGTGCCAGCAGCTCCGCCGGGACTAGCGTCTCCTACGAGCAGTACTTC. Translation gives CASSSAGTSVSYEQYF.